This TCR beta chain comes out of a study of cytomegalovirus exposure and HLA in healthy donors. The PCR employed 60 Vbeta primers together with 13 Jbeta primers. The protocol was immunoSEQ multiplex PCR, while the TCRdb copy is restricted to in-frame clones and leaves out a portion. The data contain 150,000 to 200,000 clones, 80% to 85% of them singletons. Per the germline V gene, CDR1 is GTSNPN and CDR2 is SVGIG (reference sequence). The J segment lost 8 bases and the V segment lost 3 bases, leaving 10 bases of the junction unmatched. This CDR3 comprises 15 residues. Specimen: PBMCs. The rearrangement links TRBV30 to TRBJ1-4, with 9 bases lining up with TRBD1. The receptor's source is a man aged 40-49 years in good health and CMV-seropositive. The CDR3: CAWSRVTGGGEKLFF. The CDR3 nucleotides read TGTGCCTGGAGCCGAGTGACAGGGGGTGGCGAAAAACTGTTTTTT.